This TCR beta chain comes out of a study of blood T cells in healthy people across ages. Study findings and constraints: Naive CD4+ cells and diversity were both higher in long-lived donors than in aged donors.

This CDR3 comprises 18 residues. The germline CDR1 and CDR2 sequences are MGHRA and YSYEKL. V was trimmed by 0 bases and J by 4 bases, leaving 19 bases between them. Whenever a sample was processed, at least 6 million PBMCs were isolated. Using a J-beta primer mix together with a sample-barcoded 5' primer, a second PCR was run for roughly 7 to 11 cycles. Tags on each cDNA molecule came from a template-switch adaptor with 12 random nucleotides. Via MiXCR, TCRdb re-called the 5' RACE reads, giving one row per CDR3 protein. The data hold 1,500,000 or so distinct CDR3 sequences, with approximately 59% observed a single time. Notes on this clonotype: Its antigen is undetermined.

V usage is TRBV4-1 and J usage is TRBJ1-5; D is possibly TRBD1 (5 bases). The sequencing input was blood. The receptor comes from a man between 18 and 35 years old in good health. Here the CDR3 DNA reads TGCGCCAGCAGCCAAGAAGCTATTAAGGGGTTGGGGAATCAGCCCCAGCATTTT. Translating it yields CASSQEAIKGLGNQPQHF.